This T cell receptor (beta chain) was profiled in a study of cytotoxic CD8 clonotypes in ibrutinib-treated CLL (dated by TCRdb to the early 2020s). Concerning the study at large: The cohort included roughly 15 treatment-naive and about a dozen relapsed/refractory patients; 17 to 18 were IGHV unmutated. Of the 90 or so participants in the trial, about 25 had longitudinal samples available. Samples at response were collected after a median of 12 months of treatment, with a range of about 6 to 40 months. Cryopreserved peripheral blood mononuclear cells were collected at three points: before therapy, at response, and at either sustained remission or disease progression. Every sample from remission and from progressive disease was obtained while the patients were still on ibrutinib. Responses were partial in some 24 patients and complete in 2; after median about 68 months follow-up, some 15 stayed in remission and roughly twelve progressed. On average, each sample yielded approximately 250,000 productive templates and under 95,000 productive rearrangements.

A MiSeq instrument was used for deep resolution sequencing, which targeted depths ranging from 1 in 1 million up to 1 in 200,000 T cells, with coverage averaging 10x for each clonotype. TCR beta libraries were generated with the immunoSEQ hsTCRB Kit. The source study handled its data this way. The data were analyzed with ImmunoSEQ Analyzer and ImmunoSEQ Data Assistant, and V, D and J gene assignments followed IMGT definitions. Clonality was computed as one minus normalized Shannon entropy of productive rearrangement frequencies, ranging from 0 to 1. Public clonotype analysis was restricted to overrepresented clonotypes comprising at least 0.05% of each patient's repertoire. Repertoires from thirteen age-matched healthy donors in immuneACCESS were used as clonality controls. What TCRdb holds here is the immuneACCESS table cut down to in-frame rearrangements. Part of the clones is not present; checked against another copy, under half of the missing clones reflect an unresolved V gene, and the others are unexplained. That table gives V, J and clone size, and the DNA gave D and trimming. The sample profile shows around 26,000 clones; 65% to 80% of them were found once. The ten largest clonotypes hold 40% to 50% of the sample.

Comment on this clone: Its antigen target is currently unknown. No quality values exist for individual bases; no much larger clone is one base distant.

The CDR3, from cysteine to phenylalanine, totals 14 residues. CDR3 DNA only is kept here, 42 bases in frame from base 1. Reading the germline V gene (reference sequence) gives CDR1 GTSNPN and CDR2 SVGIG. Relative to germline, V is 0 bases shorter and J is 0 bases shorter, with 8 bases between their ends. Sample time point, as interpreted from the label and publication: 12 to 13 months on ibrutinib. For TCR beta library preparation, approximately 2 micrograms of genomic DNA were extracted from the cryopreserved PBMCs. Longitudinal blood samples from CLL patients receiving ibrutinib monotherapy were subjected to high-throughput TCR beta sequencing. Patients were enrolled in a phase 2 open-label single-center ibrutinib monotherapy trial. What the research found in general, with its limitations: An increase in clonality was observed at ibrutinib response, with clonality remaining stable during sustained remission and falling back toward baseline at progression. Public clonotypes were rare and either contracted or stayed stable during treatment, and the rise in clonality at ibrutinib response reflected the expansion of private clonotypes. Baseline clonality exceeded that of age-matched healthy donors and correlated strongly with circulating CD8+ T-cell counts. Sampling times were not matched between sustained-remission and progressing patients, and lymph node repertoires were not studied.

This specimen was PBMCs, taken after 12 months of ibrutinib treatment. This receptor was taken from a human donor with chronic lymphocytic leukemia. Here the chain combines TRBV30 and TRBJ2-5; the D gene is perhaps TRBD1, from 5 matching bases. The nucleotide sequence reads TGTGCCTGGAGTGTACGGACATACCAAGAGACCCAGTACTTC. It is translated as CAWSVRTYQETQYF.